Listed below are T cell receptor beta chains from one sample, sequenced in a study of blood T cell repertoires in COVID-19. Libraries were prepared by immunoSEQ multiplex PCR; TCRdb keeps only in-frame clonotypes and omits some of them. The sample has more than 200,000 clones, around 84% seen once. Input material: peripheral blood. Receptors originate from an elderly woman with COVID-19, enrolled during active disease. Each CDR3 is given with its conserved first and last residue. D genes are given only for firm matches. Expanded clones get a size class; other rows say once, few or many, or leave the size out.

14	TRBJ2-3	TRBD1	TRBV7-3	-	CASSLRDRGDTQYF	TGTGCCAGCAGCTTAAGGGACAGAGGAGATACGCAGTATTTT
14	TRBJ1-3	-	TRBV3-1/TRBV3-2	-	CASSQRDSGNTIYF	TGTGCCAGCAGCCAGAGGGACTCTGGAAACACCATATATTTT
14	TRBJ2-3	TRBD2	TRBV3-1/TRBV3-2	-	CASSQRGAPDTQYF	TGTGCCAGCAGCCAGCGGGGGGCCCCAGATACGCAGTATTTT
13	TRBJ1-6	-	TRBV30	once	CAWRSGPNSPLHF	TGTGCCTGGAGGTCAGGGCCTAATTCACCCCTCCACTTT
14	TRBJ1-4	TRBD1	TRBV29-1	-	CSVEGTGDNEKLFF	TGCAGCGTTGAGGGGACAGGGGATAATGAAAAACTGTTTTTT
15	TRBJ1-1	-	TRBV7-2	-	CASSLTGQGYTEAFF	TGTGCCAGCAGCTTGACGGGACAAGGGTACACTGAAGCTTTCTTT
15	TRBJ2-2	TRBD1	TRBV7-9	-	CASSQGQGPTGELFF	TGTGCCAGCAGCCAAGGACAGGGACCCACCGGGGAGCTGTTTTTT
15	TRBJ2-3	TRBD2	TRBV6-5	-	CASSLAGRTTDTQYF	TGTGCCAGCAGCCTAGCGGGGCGAACCACAGATACGCAGTATTTT
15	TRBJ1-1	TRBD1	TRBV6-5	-	CASISRTGLNTEAFF	TGTGCCAGCATATCCCGGACAGGGTTGAACACTGAAGCTTTCTTT
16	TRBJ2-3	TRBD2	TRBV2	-	CASSELGGGASDTQYF	TGTGCCAGCAGTGAACTGGGCGGGGGGGCATCAGATACGCAGTATTTT
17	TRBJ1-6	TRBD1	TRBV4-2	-	CASSQEGTGLDSSPLHF	TGTGCCAGCAGCCAAGAAGGGACAGGGTTGGATAGTTCACCCCTCCACTTT
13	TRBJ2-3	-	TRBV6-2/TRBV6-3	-	CASSYPKSGGLFF	TGTGCCAGCAGTTACCCGAAATCCGGGGGGCTGTTCTTT
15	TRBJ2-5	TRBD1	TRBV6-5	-	CASSYSTGGWETQYF	TGTGCCAGCAGTTACTCGACAGGGGGCTGGGAGACCCAGTACTTC
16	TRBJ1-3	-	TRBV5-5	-	CASSLYATDSGNTIYF	TGTGCCAGCAGCTTGTACGCGACAGACTCTGGAAACACCATATATTTT
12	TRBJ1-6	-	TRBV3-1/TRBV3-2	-	CASSGVNSPLHF	TGTGCCAGCAGCGGAGTTAATTCACCCCTCCACTTT
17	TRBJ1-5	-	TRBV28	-	CASSRDLRDLRNQPQHF	TGTGCCAGCAGTCGTGACCTCAGGGATTTAAGGAATCAGCCCCAGCATTTT
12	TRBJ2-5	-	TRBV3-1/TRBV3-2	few	CASSHLLETQYF	TGTGCCAGCAGCCACCTCCTAGAGACCCAGTACTTC